This T cell receptor (beta chain) emerged from a study of T-cell reconstitution after alpha-beta-depleted transplantation in children. Study results and caveats: The origin of high day-60 TCRbeta diversity in some patients lay in surviving recipient T cells and thymic progenitors. At the one-year point after transplant, T-cell counts and TCRbeta diversity were found to come mostly from T cells that had been newly produced. About two months after transplant, alpha-beta T cells reportedly came from several hundred expanded graft clones.

This clonotype turned up a few times. Its antigen is still unknown. The germline CDR1 and CDR2 sequences are SGHAT and FQNNGV. The CDR3 is 16 residues long. Trimming took 1 base from V and 1 from J, leaving 14 bases between them. The TCRbeta library was prepared with unique molecular identifiers. TCRdb recomputed calls from the PCR reads with MiXCR, one row per CDR3 protein. This sample has hundreds of thousands of distinct CDR3 sequences, with roughly 16% found just once. The specimen was PBMCs, mostly from graft donor cells, collected 360 days after TCRalphabeta/CD19-depleted stem cell transplant. This sequence joins TRBV11-2 and TRBJ2-7; D gene uncertain. This sequence was found in a male patient aged 10 to 17 who had a stem cell transplant for acute lymphoblastic leukemia, so the T cells may come from the graft donor. This CDR3 reads CASSLGNGPRSYEQYF. CDR3 nucleotide sequence: TGTGCCAGCAGCTTAGGGAACGGGCCCAGGTCCTACGAGCAGTACTTC. Filled out from reference TRBV11-2 and TRBJ2-7, the complete variable domain reads EAGVAQSPRYKIIEKRQSVAFWCNPISGHATLYWYQQILGQGPKLLIQFQNNGVVDDSQLPKDRFSAERLKGVDSTLKIQPAKLEDSAVYLCASSLGNGPRSYEQYFGPGTRLTVT.